Listed below are T cell receptor beta chains from one sample, sequenced in a study of glioma-infiltrating T cells. From the multiplex PCR reads, TCRdb called clonotypes with MiXCR, one entry per CDR3 protein. The profile shows over 70,000 distinct CDR3 sequences, about a quarter of them singletons. Sequenced sample: glioma tissue, nonneoplastic brain tissue, or PBMCs (not recorded which). These TCRs come from a human donor with low-grade glioma or glioblastoma, undergoing nonglioma brain surgery, or in good health (not recorded which). CDR3s include the opening cysteine and the closing phenylalanine or tryptophan. Each record gives: V gene, D gene, CDR3 length, clone size, J gene, CDR3 DNA, CDR3 protein. A D gene is named only where the DNA matches it firmly. Rows give clone size only sometimes, using once, few, many, or a class for an expanded clone.

TRBV19,-,16,-,TRBJ2-3,TGTGCCAGTAAACCACAGGAGATGCTTAGCAAAGATACGCAGTATTTT,CASKPQEMLSKDTQYF
TRBV29-1,-,14,many,TRBJ2-3,TGCAGCGGCCGGGGTTACCAACTCACAGATACGCAGTATTTT,CSGRGYQLTDTQYF
TRBV10-3,TRBD2,18,few,TRBJ2-1,TGTGCCATCAGTGAAGGACAGGGGACTAGCGGGAGGCTCGGGGAGCAGTTCTTC,CAISEGQGTSGRLGEQFF
TRBV5-4,-,14,-,TRBJ2-5,TGTGCCAGCAGCCACGTGGACACGGAAGAGACCCAGTACTTC,CASSHVDTEETQYF
TRBV20-1,TRBD1,15,few,TRBJ2-1,TGCAGTGCTGCGAGGGGGGGGACAGGGCACAATGAGCAGTTCTTC,CSAARGGTGHNEQFF
TRBV20-1,-,13,many,TRBJ1-6,TGCAGTGCGCGAAGGGACGTTGATTCACCCCTCCACTTT,CSARRDVDSPLHF
TRBV18,-,13,many,TRBJ1-1,TGTGCCAGCTCACCAGGACAGAACACTGAAGCTTTCTTT,CASSPGQNTEAFF
TRBV3-1,TRBD1,15,-,TRBJ2-7,TGTGCCAGCAGCCAAGAGGACAGGGCTACCTACGAGCAGTACTTC,CASSQEDRATYEQYF
TRBV3-1,TRBD2,18,-,TRBJ2-1,TGTGCCAGCAGCCTTTTTCGATCTCCTAGCGGGAATGACAATGAGCAGTTCTTC,CASSLFRSPSGNDNEQFF
TRBV7-2,-,12,once,TRBJ2-1,TGTGCCAGCAGCTTAGTGGGCTATGAGCAGTTCTTC,CASSLVGYEQFF
TRBV19,-,14,many,TRBJ1-5,TGTGCCAGTAGTATAGGAGGTTACGGTCAGCCCCAGCATTTT,CASSIGGYGQPQHF
TRBV6-6,-,14,many,TRBJ1-2,TGTGCCAGCAGTTACGACAGGTCTAACTATGGCTACACCTTC,CASSYDRSNYGYTF
TRBV20-1,-,11,many,TRBJ2-7,TGCAGTGCTAGCCCCCACTACGAGCAGTACTTC,CSASPHYEQYF
TRBV7-9,-,17,few,TRBJ1-2,TGTGCCAGCAGCTTAGAGGGGTTGGGTCGGGGGAGCTATGGCTACACCTTC,CASSLEGLGRGSYGYTF
TRBV20-1,-,14,medium-sized,TRBJ2-1,TGCAGTGCTAGAGAACGGGAGAGCGGATATGAGCAGTTCTTC,CSARERESGYEQFF
TRBV7-2,-,16,-,TRBJ2-5,TGTGCCAGCAGCTTAGCGATTACTAGAGTTTTGGAGACCCAGTACTTC,CASSLAITRVLETQYF
TRBV6-1,-,14,many,TRBJ2-7,TGTGCCAGCAGACGGCAATCAGGCTACTACGAGCAGTACTTC,CASRRQSGYYEQYF
TRBV20-1,-,13,many,TRBJ1-5,TGCAGTGCTAGGGTAGGGAGCAATCAGCCCCAGCATTTT,CSARVGSNQPQHF
TRBV15,-,15,many,TRBJ2-3,TGTGCCACCAGCAGATCCCCGGACACAGAAGATACGCAGTATTTT,CATSRSPDTEDTQYF
TRBV6-2/TRBV6-3,-,16,-,TRBJ2-3,TGTGCCAGCAGAACTACCGGGCCTTCCGTAGGAAGTACGCAGTATTTT,CASRTTGPSVGSTQYF
TRBV3-1,-,14,many,TRBJ2-3,TGTGCCAGCAGCCAACGTTTCAGGACAGATACGCAGTATTTT,CASSQRFRTDTQYF
TRBV29-1,TRBD2,14,many,TRBJ2-1,TGCAGCGTTGAAGGGCAGGGAGGGTTGTATGAGCAGTTCTTC,CSVEGQGGLYEQFF
TRBV4-2,TRBD2,16,few,TRBJ2-3,TGTGCCAGCAGCCAAGTTAGCGGGGGGGCCTCAGATACGCAGTATTTT,CASSQVSGGASDTQYF
TRBV3-1,-,16,few,TRBJ2-3,TGTGCCAGCAGCCATCTGGGGTCCGCTAGCACAGATACGCAGTATTTT,CASSHLGSASTDTQYF
TRBV19,-,14,few,TRBJ2-7,TGTGCCAGTAGTATAGTCGGGGGAAGTGGCGAGCAGTACTTC,CASSIVGGSGEQYF
TRBV9,-,16,-,TRBJ2-7,TGTGCCAGCAGCTACTACGGAGACCCAGCGTCGGGCGAGCAGTACTTC,CASSYYGDPASGEQYF
TRBV20-1,-,10,many,TRBJ2-3,TGCAGTGCCAGCAATCGATCGCAGTATTTT,CSASNRSQYF
TRBV19,-,14,once,TRBJ2-1,TGTGCCAGTAGTCTAGCAGAGGAATACAATGAGCAGTTCTTC,CASSLAEEYNEQFF
TRBV12-3/TRBV12-4,-,14,-,TRBJ1-4,TGTGCCAGCAGTTTTTCGGGGGGGGGGGAAAAACTGTTTTTT,CASSFSGGGEKLFF
TRBV29-1,TRBD1,15,-,TRBJ2-7,TGCAGCTTCACCTCCCAGGGACAGGGGACCTACAAGCAGTACTTC,CSFTSQGQGTYKQYF
TRBV4-1,TRBD2,15,many,TRBJ2-3,TGCGCCAGCAGGCGGCTAGCGGGAGGACCAGATACGCAGTATTTT,CASRRLAGGPDTQYF
TRBV29-1,-,13,many,TRBJ2-3,TGCAGCGTTGAAGCGGCAAACACAGATACGCAGTATTTT,CSVEAANTDTQYF
TRBV29-1,-,14,-,TRBJ2-7,TGCAGCGTTGTCCAAAGACAGGTCTTTAACGAGCAGTACTTC,CSVVQRQVFNEQYF
TRBV6-1,-,12,many,TRBJ1-5,TGTGCCTCGGGGGTCGGCAATCAGCCCCAGCATTTT,CASGVGNQPQHF
TRBV4-1,-,13,many,TRBJ1-2,TGCGCCAGCAGCCAAGTGCCGGACTATGGCTACACCTTC,CASSQVPDYGYTF
TRBV6-1,TRBD1,14,many,TRBJ2-5,TGTGCCAGCAGCCTCGGACAGGGGAAGGAGACCCAGTACTTC,CASSLGQGKETQYF
TRBV20-1,-,14,-,TRBJ2-1,TGCAGTGCTGCCCCCCTCGGGCCCGCCTATGAGCAGTTCTTC,CSAAPLGPAYEQFF
TRBV12-3/TRBV12-4,-,12,-,TRBJ1-2,TGTGCCAGCAGTTTCGGGGGGGACGGCTACACCTTC,CASSFGGDGYTF
TRBV4-1,-,13,many,TRBJ2-5,TGCGCCAGCAGCCAAGCCGACAGGGAGACCCAGTACTTC,CASSQADRETQYF
TRBV5-1,-,14,many,TRBJ1-1,TGCGCCAGCAGCTTGGCGGTAGGGAGCACTGAAGCTTTCTTT,CASSLAVGSTEAFF
TRBV20-1,TRBD1,17,-,TRBJ1-3,TGCAGTGCTAGAGCGGTCGAACGAGGGGGCGCTGGAAACACCATAAATTTT,CSARAVERGGAGNTINF
TRBV4-2,-,15,-,TRBJ1-5,TGTGCCAGCGGAAGATCGACAGGATCAAATCAGCCCCAGCATTTT,CASGRSTGSNQPQHF
TRBV10-3,-,14,many,TRBJ2-7,TGTGCCATCAGTGAAAGTCCCCCTTCCTACGAGCAGTACTTC,CAISESPPSYEQYF
TRBV6-1,TRBD2,17,many,TRBJ2-7,TGTGCCAGCCTTTCCATCCTCGGGACTAGCGGGAGCTACGAGCAGTACTTC,CASLSILGTSGSYEQYF
TRBV7-2,-,14,many,TRBJ1-5,TGTGCCAGCAGCTCAAGATCAGGGAAACAGCCCCAGCATTTT,CASSSRSGKQPQHF
TRBV28,-,15,many,TRBJ1-5,TGTGCCATCAAGCGACAGGTGAATAGCAATCAGCCCCAGCATTTT,CAIKRQVNSNQPQHF
TRBV2,-,14,many,TRBJ1-3,TGTGCCAGCGCCTCGCATCTCTCTGGAAACACCATATATTTT,CASASHLSGNTIYF
TRBV7-6,-,14,many,TRBJ2-3,TGTGCCAGCACCCCACAGGAGTACACAGATACGCAGTATTTT,CASTPQEYTDTQYF
TRBV6-2/TRBV6-3,TRBD2,15,many,TRBJ2-7,TGTGCCAGCAGTCTCGGGACTAGTAACCTCTATCAGTCCTACTTC,CASSLGTSNLYQSYF
TRBV15,-,14,many,TRBJ1-3,TGTGCCACCAGCAGAGACAACTCTGGAAACACCATATATTTT,CATSRDNSGNTIYF
TRBV27,TRBD2,14,many,TRBJ2-5,TGTGCCAGCAGTTTACGCGGGAGAGATGAGACCCAGTACTTC,CASSLRGRDETQYF
TRBV4-1,TRBD1,14,many,TRBJ1-2,TGCGCCAGCAGCCAACCGACAGGGAACTATGGCTACACCTTC,CASSQPTGNYGYTF
TRBV11-2,-,14,many,TRBJ2-7,TGTGCCAGCAGCTTACCCCCACTGCTTTACGAGCAGTACTTC,CASSLPPLLYEQYF
TRBV18,-,12,-,TRBJ1-5,TGTGCCAGCTCACCGGGTGGATCGCCCCAGCATTTT,CASSPGGSPQHF
TRBV5-1,-,15,many,TRBJ1-1,TGCGCCAGCAGCTTGGTTCAGGGGCTGGGCACTGAAGCTTTCTTT,CASSLVQGLGTEAFF